These 5 T cell receptor beta chains were sequenced from one sample in a study of beta chain features in type 1 diabetes. Regarding the study as a whole: Type 1 diabetes patients showed a moderate but significant shortening of TCRB CDR3s in all four CD4+ subsets.

Of the isolated RNA, all was reverse transcribed, and so the sequenced material was expressed TCRB transcripts. Repertoires were generated with immunoSEQ multiplex PCR, while TCRdb's copy carries only in-frame clones and drops some. The sample records more than 300,000 clones, 8.5% to 10% being singletons. Antigen specificity for these receptors is unknown. Sequenced material: central memory CD4+ T cells from blood. Receptor source: a young man with type 1 diabetes.

Only a few counts were recorded for this clone. The CDR3 region is CASSAGHRYGYTF. The CDR3, as DNA: TGTGCCAGCAGTGCCGGACATCGCTATGGCTACACCTTC. The chain has TRBV28 and TRBJ1-2; TRBD1 is a possible D gene (5 bases). CDR1 is MDHEN, CDR2 SYDVKM, per germline. The CDR3 consists of 13 residues. With 5 bases removed from V and 4 bases from J, the gap between germline ends came to 11 bases.

The chain has TRBV9 and TRBJ1-3, with D uncertain. From germline, CDR1 is SGDLS and CDR2 YYNGEE. Trimming removed 2 bases from V and 0 bases from J, with 18 bases in between. CDR3 length: 18 residues. The CDR3 sequence is CASSVSPPGLTSGNTIYF. The CDR3 bases are TGTGCCAGCAGCGTGAGTCCCCCAGGCCTGACCTCTGGAAACACCATATATTTT. The full variable domain, completed using reference TRBV9 and TRBJ1-3, is DSGVTQTPKHLITATGQRVTLRCSPRSGDLSVYWYQQSLDQGLQFLIQYYNGEERAKGNILERFSAQQFPDLHSELNLSSLELGDSALYFCASSVSPPGLTSGNTIYFGEGSWLTVV.

This clone was counted only a few times. The J gene is TRBJ2-1, the V gene TRBV4-2; possibly TRBD1 for D (6 bases). The CDR3 is 18 amino acids. Germline lookup yields CDR1 LGHNA and CDR2 YNFKEQ. The germline V and J ends were trimmed by 2 bases and 9 bases, with 26 bases remaining between them. In DNA, the CDR3 is TGTGCCAGCAGCCAAAGCAGCTTAACACAGGGTATTGCTGGTGAGCAGTTCTTC. It is translated as CASSQSSLTQGIAGEQFF.

This clone was detected only a few times. The chain combines TRBV5-5 with TRBJ2-7; perhaps TRBD2 as D (6 bases). V lost 3 bases to trimming and J lost 0 bases, with 10 bases between them. The CDR3 is 14 amino acids. Germline CDR1 is SGHKS and CDR2 is YYEKEE (reference sequence). CDR3 in amino acids: CASSSAGSSYEQYF. CDR3 nucleotides: TGTGCCAGCAGCTCCGCGGGAAGCTCCTACGAGCAGTACTTC.

This clone was seen a few times. The rearrangement uses TRBV7-2 and TRBJ1-1; no clear D gene. The CDR3 contains 15 residues. CDR1 is SGHTA and CDR2 is FQGNSA in the germline V gene. V lost 5 bases and J lost 1, with 14 bases in between. The CDR3 DNA reads TGTGCCAGCAGCGGGCAGTTAATCCCGAACACTGAAGCTTTCTTT. It is translated as CASSGQLIPNTEAFF.